The TCR beta chain described here comes from a study of T cell changes during pregnancy in multiple sclerosis. Per the germline V gene, CDR1 is LGHNA and CDR2 is YSLEER. The ends lost 1 base at V and 7 bases at J; junction bases unmatched: 7. The CDR3 extends over 15 amino acids. The method was immunoSEQ multiplex PCR; TCRdb's version includes in-frame clones alone and lacks a portion of them. The profile shows approximately 49,000 clones, about 91% of them singletons. This TCR derives from a female donor with multiple sclerosis, enrolled in a pregnancy study. The chain has TRBV4-3 and TRBJ1-1; 9 bases are a match to TRBD1. The sequencing used peripheral blood, collected after pregnancy. CDR3 nucleotide sequence: TGCGCCAGCAGCCAAGGGGTACAGGGGGCTGGTGAAGCTTTCTTT. Its translation is CASSQGVQGAGEAFF.